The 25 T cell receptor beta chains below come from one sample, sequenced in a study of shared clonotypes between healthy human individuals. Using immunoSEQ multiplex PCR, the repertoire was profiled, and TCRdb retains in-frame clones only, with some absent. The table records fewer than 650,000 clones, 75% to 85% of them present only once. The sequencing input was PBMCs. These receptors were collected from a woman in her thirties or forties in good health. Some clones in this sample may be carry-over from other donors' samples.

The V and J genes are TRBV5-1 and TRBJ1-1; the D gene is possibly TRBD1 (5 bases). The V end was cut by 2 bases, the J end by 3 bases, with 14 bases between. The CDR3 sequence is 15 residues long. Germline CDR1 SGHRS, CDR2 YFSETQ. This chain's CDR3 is CASSFIGRADTEAFF. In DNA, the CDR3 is TGCGCCAGCAGCTTCATCGGCAGGGCGGACACTGAAGCTTTCTTT.

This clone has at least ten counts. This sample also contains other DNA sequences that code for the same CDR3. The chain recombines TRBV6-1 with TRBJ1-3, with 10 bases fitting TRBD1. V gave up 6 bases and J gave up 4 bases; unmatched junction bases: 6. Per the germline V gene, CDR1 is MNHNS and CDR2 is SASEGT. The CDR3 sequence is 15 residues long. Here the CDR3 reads CASSLTGGKGNTIYF. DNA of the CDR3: TGTGCCAGCAGCTTGACAGGGGGCAAAGGAAACACCATATATTTT.

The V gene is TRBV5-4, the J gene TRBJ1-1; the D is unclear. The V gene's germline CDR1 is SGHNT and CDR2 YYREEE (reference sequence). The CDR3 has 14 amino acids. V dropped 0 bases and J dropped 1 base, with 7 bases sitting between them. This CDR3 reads CASSLARANTEAFF. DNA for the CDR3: TGTGCCAGCAGCTTGGCCCGGGCGAACACTGAAGCTTTCTTT.

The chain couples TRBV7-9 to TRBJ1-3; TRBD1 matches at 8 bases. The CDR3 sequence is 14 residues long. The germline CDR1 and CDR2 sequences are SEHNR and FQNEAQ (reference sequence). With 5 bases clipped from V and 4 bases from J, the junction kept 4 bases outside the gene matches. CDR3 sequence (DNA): TGTGCCAGCAGCACAGGGGGAGCAGGAAACACCATATATTTT. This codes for CASSTGGAGNTIYF.

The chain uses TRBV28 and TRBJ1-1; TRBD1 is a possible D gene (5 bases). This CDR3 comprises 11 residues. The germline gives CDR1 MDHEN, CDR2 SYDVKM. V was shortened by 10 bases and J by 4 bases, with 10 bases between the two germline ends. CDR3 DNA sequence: TGTGCCACTAAAACAGGCACTGAAGCTTTCTTT. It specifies CATKTGTEAFF.

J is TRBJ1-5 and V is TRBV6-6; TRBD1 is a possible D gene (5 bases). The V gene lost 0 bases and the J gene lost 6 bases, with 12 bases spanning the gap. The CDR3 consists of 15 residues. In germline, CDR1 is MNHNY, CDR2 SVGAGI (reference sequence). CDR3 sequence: CASSYSGGTGQPQHF. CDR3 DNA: TGTGCCAGCAGTTACTCGGGGGGAACCGGTCAGCCCCAGCATTTT.

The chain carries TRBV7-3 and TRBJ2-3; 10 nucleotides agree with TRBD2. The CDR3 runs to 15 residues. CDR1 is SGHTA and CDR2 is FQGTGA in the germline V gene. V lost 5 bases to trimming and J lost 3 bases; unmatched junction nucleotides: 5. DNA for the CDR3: TGTGCCAGCAGCCCGGAACTAGCGGGGACAGATACGCAGTATTTT. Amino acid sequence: CASSPELAGTDTQYF.

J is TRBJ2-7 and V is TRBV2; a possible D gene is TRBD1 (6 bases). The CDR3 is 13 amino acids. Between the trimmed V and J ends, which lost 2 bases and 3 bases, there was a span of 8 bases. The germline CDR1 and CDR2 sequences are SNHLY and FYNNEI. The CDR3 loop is CASSERRGYEQYF. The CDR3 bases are TGTGCCAGCAGTGAACGCAGGGGCTACGAGCAGTACTTC. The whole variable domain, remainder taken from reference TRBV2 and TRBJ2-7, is EPEVTQTPSHQVTQMGQEVILRCVPISNHLYFYWYRQILGQKVEFLVSFYNNEISEKSEIFDDQFSVERPDGSNFTLKIRSTKLEDSAMYFCASSERRGYEQYFGPGTRLTVT.

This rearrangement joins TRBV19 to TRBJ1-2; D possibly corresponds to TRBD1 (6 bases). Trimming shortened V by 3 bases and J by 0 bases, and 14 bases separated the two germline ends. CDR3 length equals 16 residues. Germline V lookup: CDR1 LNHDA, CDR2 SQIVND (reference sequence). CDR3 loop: CASSITGNLANYGYTF. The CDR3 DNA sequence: TGTGCCAGTAGTATTACAGGGAACCTAGCTAACTATGGCTACACCTTC.

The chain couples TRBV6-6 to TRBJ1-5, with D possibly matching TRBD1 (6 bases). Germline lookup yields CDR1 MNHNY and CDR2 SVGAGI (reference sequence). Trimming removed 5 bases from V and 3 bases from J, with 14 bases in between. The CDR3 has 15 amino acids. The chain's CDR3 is CASSRRQVHNQPQHF. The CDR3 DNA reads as TGTGCCAGCAGTCGACGACAGGTTCACAATCAGCCCCAGCATTTT.

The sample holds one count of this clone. The CDR3 DNA reads as TGTGCCAGCAGCTTATGGCCGGGGGCGGTCACCGGGGAGCTGTTTTTT. This encodes CASSLWPGAVTGELFF. J is TRBJ2-2 and V is TRBV7-2; the D gene could be TRBD1 or TRBD2 (6 bases each). There are 16 residues in the CDR3. V lost 2 bases, J lost 4 bases, and 14 bases lay in between. CDR1 and CDR2 (germline): SGHTA, FQGNSA.

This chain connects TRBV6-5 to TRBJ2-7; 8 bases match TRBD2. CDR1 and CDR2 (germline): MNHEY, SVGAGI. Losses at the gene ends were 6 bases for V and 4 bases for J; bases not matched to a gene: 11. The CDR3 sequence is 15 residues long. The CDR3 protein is CASRTTGTRGYEQYF. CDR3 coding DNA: TGTGCCAGCAGAACAACCGGGACTAGGGGTTACGAGCAGTACTTC.

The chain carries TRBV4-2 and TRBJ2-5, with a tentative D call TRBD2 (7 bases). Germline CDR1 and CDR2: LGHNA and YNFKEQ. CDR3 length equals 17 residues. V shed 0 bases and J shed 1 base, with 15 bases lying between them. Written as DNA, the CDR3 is TGTGCCAGCAGCCAAGATCGGGGAGGGGGACTCCAAGAGACCCAGTACTTC. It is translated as CASSQDRGGGLQETQYF.

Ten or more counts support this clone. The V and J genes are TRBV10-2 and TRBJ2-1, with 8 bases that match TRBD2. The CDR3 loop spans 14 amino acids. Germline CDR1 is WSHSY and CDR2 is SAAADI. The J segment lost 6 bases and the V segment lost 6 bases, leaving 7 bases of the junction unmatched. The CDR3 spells CASRREAAINEQFF. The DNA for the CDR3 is TGCGCCAGCAGGCGGGAGGCCGCGATCAATGAGCAGTTCTTC.

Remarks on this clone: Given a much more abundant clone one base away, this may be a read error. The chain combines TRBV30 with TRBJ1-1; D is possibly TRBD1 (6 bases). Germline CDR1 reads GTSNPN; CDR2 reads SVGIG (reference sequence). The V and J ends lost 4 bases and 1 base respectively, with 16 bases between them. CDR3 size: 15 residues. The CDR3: CAWTPKGGRNTEAFF. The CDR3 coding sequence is TGTGCCTGGACCCCGAAGGGGGGCAGGAACACTGAAGCTTTCTTT.

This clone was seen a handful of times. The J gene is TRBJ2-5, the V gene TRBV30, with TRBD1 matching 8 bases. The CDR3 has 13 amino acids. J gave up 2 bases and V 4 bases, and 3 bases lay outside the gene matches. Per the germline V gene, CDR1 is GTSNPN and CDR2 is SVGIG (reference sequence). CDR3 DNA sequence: TGTGCCTGGACACAGGGGGGTCAAGAGACCCAGTACTTC. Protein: CAWTQGGQETQYF.

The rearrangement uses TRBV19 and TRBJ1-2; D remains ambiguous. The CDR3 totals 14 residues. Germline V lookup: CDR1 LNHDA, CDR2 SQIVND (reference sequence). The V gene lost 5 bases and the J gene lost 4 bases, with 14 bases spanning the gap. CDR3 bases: TGTGCCAGTAGTCTCGACGCCTTACCCTATGGCTACACCTTC. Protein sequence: CASSLDALPYGYTF.

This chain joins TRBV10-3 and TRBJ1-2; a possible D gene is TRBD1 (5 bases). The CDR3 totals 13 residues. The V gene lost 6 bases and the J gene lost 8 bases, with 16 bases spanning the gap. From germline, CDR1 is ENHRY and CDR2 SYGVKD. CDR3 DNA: TGTGCCATCAGAGGATATAGGGACCAAGGCTACACCTTC. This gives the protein CAIRGYRDQGYTF.

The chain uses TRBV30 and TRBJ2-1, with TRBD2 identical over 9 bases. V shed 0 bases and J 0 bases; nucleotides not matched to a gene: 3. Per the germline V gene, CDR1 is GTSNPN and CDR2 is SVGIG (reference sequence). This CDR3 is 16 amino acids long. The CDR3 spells CAWSVLAGLSYNEQFF. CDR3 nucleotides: TGTGCCTGGAGTGTACTAGCGGGTCTCTCCTACAATGAGCAGTTCTTC.

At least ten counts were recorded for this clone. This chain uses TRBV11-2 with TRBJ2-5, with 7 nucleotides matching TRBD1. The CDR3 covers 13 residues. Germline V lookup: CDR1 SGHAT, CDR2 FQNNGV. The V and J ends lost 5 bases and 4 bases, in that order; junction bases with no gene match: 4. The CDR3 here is CASSTTGAETQYF. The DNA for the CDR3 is TGTGCCAGCAGCACCACAGGGGCAGAGACCCAGTACTTC.

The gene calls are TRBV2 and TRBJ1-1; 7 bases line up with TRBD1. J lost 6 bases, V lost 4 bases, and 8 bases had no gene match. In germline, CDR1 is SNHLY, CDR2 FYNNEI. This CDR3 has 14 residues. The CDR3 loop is CASSGRGGFPEAFF. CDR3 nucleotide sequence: TGTGCCAGCAGTGGTAGAGGGGGCTTCCCTGAAGCTTTCTTT.

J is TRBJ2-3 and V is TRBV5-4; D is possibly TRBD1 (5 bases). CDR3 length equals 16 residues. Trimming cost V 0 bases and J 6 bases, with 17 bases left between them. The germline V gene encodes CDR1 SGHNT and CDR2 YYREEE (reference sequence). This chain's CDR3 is CASSLGGRPPRDTQYF. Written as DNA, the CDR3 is TGTGCCAGCAGCTTGGGGGGCAGGCCCCCCAGGGATACGCAGTATTTT. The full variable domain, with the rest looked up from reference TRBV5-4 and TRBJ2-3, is ETGVTQSPTHLIKTRGQQVTLRCSSQSGHNTVSWYQQALGQGPQFIFQYYREEENGRGNFPPRFSGLQFPNYSSELNVNALELDDSALYLCASSLGGRPPRDTQYFGPGTRLTVL.

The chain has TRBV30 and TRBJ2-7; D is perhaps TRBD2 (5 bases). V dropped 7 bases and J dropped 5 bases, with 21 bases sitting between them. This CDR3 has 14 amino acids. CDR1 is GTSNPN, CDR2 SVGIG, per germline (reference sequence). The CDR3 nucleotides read TGTGCCTTCAGGAGAAGAGGGAATGGCGACGAGCAGTACTTC. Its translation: CAFRRRGNGDEQYF.

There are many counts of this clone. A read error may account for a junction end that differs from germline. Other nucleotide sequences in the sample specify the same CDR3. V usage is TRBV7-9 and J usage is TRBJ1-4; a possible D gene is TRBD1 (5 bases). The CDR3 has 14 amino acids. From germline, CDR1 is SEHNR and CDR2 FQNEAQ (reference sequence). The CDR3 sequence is CATSPQGANEKLFF. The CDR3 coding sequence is TGTGCCACCAGCCCCCAAGGGGCTAATGAAAAACTGTTTTTT.

The CDR3 here is CASSSPGSSGKETQYF. The CDR3 DNA is TGTGCCAGCAGTTCTCCCGGTTCTAGCGGGAAAGAGACCCAGTACTTC. The chain is built from TRBV28 and TRBJ2-5; 9 nucleotides match TRBD2. Germline-derived CDR1 and CDR2 are MDHEN and SYDVKM. The CDR3 is 16 residues long. V dropped 4 bases and J dropped 3; count of bases not matched to a gene: 9.